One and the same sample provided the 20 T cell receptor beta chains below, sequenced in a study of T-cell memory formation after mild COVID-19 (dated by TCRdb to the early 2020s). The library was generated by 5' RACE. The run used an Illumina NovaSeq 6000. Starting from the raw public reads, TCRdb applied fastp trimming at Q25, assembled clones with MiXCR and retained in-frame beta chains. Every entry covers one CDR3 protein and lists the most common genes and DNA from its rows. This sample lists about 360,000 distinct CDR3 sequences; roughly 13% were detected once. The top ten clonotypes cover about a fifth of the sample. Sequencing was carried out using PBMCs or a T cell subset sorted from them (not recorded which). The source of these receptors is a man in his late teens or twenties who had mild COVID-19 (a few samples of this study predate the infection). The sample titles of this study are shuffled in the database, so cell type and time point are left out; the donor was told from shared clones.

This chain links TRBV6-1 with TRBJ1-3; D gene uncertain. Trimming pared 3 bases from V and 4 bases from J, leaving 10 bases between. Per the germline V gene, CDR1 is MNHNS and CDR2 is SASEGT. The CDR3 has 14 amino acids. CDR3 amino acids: CASSDITGGNTIYF. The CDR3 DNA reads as TGTGCCAGCAGTGATATTACGGGAGGAAACACCATATATTTT.

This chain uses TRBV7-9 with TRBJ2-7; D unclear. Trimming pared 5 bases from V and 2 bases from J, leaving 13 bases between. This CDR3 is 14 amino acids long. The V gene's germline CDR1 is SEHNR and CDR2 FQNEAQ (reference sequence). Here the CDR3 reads CASSAVDGPYEQYV. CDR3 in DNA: TGTGCCAGCAGCGCAGTGGACGGACCCTACGAGCAGTACGTC.

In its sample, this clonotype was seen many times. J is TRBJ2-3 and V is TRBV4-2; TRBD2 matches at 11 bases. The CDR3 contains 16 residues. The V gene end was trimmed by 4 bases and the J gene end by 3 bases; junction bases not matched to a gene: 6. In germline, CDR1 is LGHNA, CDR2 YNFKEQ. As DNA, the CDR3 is TGTGCCAGCAGCCCCACTAGCGGGGGAGGGACAGATACGCAGTATTTT. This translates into CASSPTSGGGTDTQYF.

CDR3 protein: CSARESGGFISSGGADTQYF. As DNA, the CDR3 is TGCAGTGCCCGAGAATCGGGCGGATTTATCTCGAGCGGGGGTGCAGATACGCAGTATTTT. The genes are TRBV20-1 and TRBJ2-3, with 8 bases aligning to TRBD2. The J segment lost 4 bases and the V segment lost 6 bases, leaving 27 bases of the junction unmatched. The CDR3 sequence is 20 residues long. CDR1 DFQATT and CDR2 SNEGSKA come from the germline V gene (reference sequence).

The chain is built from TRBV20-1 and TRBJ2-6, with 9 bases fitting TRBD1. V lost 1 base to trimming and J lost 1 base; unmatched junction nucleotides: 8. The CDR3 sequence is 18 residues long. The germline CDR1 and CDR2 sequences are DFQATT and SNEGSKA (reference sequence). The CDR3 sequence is CSARVERTGVSGANVLTF. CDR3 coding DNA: TGCAGTGCTAGAGTTGAGCGGACAGGGGTGTCTGGGGCCAACGTCCTGACTTTC.

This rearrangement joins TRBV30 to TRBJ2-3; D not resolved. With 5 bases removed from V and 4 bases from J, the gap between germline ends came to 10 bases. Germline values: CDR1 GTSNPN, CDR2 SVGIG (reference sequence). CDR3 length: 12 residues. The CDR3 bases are TGTGCCTGGGGGAAAGGATCAGATACGCAGTATTTT. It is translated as CAWGKGSDTQYF.

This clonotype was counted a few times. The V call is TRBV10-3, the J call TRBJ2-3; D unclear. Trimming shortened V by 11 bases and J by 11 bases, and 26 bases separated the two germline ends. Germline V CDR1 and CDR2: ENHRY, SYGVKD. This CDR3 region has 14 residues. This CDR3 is CAHCAIEGRRRQYF. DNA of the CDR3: TGTGCCCACTGTGCCATCGAAGGTAGACGTCGGCAGTATTTT.

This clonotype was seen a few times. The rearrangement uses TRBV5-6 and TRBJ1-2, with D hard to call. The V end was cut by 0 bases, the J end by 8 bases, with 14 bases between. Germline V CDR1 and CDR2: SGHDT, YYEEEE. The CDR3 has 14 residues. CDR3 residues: CASSLGGRSEGYTF. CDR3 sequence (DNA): TGTGCCAGCAGCTTGGGTGGACGGTCAGAAGGCTACACCTTC.

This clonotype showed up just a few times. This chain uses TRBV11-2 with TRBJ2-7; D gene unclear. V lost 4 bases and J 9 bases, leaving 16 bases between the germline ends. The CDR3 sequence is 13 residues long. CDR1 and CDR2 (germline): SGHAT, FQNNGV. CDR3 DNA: TGTGCCAGCAGCTCCCCGTTAAGCTTAGGGCAGTACGTC. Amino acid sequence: CASSSPLSLGQYV.

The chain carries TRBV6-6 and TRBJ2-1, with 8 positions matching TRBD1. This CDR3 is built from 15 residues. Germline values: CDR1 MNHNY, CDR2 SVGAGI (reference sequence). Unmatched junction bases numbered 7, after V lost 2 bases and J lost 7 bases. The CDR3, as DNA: TGTGCCAGCAGTTACCCTGCCCAGGGGGCGAATGAGCAGTTCTTC. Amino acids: CASSYPAQGANEQFF.

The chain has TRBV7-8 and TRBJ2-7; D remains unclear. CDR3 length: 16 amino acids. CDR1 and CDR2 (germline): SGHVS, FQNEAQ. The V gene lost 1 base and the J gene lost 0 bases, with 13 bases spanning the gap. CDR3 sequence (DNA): TGTGCCAGCAGCTTAGATTTTAGGGATAGCTCCTACGAGCAGTACGTC. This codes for CASSLDFRDSSYEQYV.

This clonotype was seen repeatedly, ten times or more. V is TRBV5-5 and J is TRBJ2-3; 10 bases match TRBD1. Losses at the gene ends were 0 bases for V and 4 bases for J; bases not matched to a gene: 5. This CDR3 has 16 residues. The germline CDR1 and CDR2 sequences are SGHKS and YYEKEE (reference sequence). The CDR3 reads CASSLGQGARADTQYF. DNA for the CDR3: TGTGCCAGCAGCTTGGGACAGGGGGCTCGGGCAGATACGCAGTATTTT.

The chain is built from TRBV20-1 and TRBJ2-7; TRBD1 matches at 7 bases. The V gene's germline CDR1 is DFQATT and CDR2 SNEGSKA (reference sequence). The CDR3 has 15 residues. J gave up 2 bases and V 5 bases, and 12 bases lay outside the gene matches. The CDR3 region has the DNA TGCAGTGCTCGAATGCCCGGGACAGACCCCTACGAGCAGTACTTC. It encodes CSARMPGTDPYEQYF.

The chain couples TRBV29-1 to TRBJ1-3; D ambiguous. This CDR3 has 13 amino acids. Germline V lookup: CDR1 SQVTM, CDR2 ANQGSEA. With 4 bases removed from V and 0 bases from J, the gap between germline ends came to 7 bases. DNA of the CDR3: TGCAGCGTTGTGGAGGTCTCTGGAAACACCATATATTTT. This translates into CSVVEVSGNTIYF.

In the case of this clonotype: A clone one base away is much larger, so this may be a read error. This CDR3 reads CASSQDPGSHGYTF. The CDR3 DNA sequence: TGCGCCAGCAGCCAAGATCCCGGTAGCCATGGCTACACCTTC. V gene TRBV4-1 combines with J gene TRBJ1-2, with D unclear. The ends were cut back, 0 bases at V and 6 bases at J, with 11 bases in the middle. This CDR3 contains 14 residues. CDR1 and CDR2 (germline): MGHRA, YSYEKL.

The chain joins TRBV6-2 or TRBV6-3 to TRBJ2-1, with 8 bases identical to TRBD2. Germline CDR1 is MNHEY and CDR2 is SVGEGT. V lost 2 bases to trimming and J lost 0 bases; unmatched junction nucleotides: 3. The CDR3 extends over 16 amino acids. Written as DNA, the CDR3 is TGTGCCAGCAGTTACCCGGGGGGGAGCTCCTACAATGAGCAGTTCTTC. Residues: CASSYPGGSSYNEQFF.

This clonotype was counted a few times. The CDR3 loop is CASSEGQETQYF. The CDR3 region has the DNA TGTGCCAGCAGTGAAGGCCAAGAGACCCAGTACTTC. The genes are TRBV2 and TRBJ2-5; D is unclear. This CDR3 is 12 amino acids long. Trimming cost V 1 base and J 1 base, with 1 base left between them. Germline values: CDR1 SNHLY, CDR2 FYNNEI.

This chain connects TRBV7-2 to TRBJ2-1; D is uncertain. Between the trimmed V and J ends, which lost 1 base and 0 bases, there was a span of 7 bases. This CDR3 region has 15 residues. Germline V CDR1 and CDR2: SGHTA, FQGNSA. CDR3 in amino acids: CASSLVPDSYNEQFF. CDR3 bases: TGTGCCAGCAGCTTAGTGCCAGACTCCTACAATGAGCAGTTCTTC.

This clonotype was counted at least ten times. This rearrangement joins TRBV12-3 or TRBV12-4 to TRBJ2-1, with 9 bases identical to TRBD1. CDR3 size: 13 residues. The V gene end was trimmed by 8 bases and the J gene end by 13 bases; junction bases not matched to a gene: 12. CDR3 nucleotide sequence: TGTGCCAGCGAAAACCGGGACAGGGCCCACCAGTTCTTC. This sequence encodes CASENRDRAHQFF.

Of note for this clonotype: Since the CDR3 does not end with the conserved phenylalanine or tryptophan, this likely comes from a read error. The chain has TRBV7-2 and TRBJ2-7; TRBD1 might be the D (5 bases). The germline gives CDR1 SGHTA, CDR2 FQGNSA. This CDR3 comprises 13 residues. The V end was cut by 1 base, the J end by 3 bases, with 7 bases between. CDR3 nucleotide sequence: TGTGCCAGCAGCTTAGGGGGCGTCTACGAGCAGTACTCC. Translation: CASSLGGVYEQYS.